A selection of T cell receptor beta chains follows, all from one sample in a study of T-cell memory formation after mild COVID-19. TCRdb re-called the 5' RACE reads with MiXCR, one entry per CDR3 protein. The sample carries over 400,000 distinct CDR3 sequences, about 22% recorded once. The sample taken for sequencing was PBMCs or a T cell subset sorted from them (not recorded which). The receptors were sampled from an adult woman who had mild COVID-19 (a few samples of this study predate the infection). Cell type and time point are not known. CDR3s include the opening cysteine and the closing phenylalanine or tryptophan. The D gene is left open where the match is weak. Part of the rows lack a size; the others show once, few, many or a class for expanded clones.

V	D	length	J	size	CDR3	DNA
TRBV7-9	.	11	TRBJ1-1	.	CASVPVAEAFF	TGTGCCAGCGTACCGGTCGCTGAAGCTTTCTTT
TRBV7-9	TRBD2	15	TRBJ2-5	few	CASSRQTSRSETQYF	TGTGCCAGCAGCCGTCAGACTAGCCGTTCGGAGACCCAGTACTTC
TRBV5-1	TRBD2	15	TRBJ2-7	many	CASSLVTAGVSEQYF	TGCGCCAGCAGCTTGGTTACAGCGGGAGTATCCGAGCAGTACTTC
TRBV5-1	.	12	TRBJ1-2	many	CASSPDTYGYTF	TGTGCCAGCAGCCCAGACACCTATGGCTACACCTTC
TRBV15	.	15	TRBJ2-4	few	CATSRDLGDRELQYF	TGTGCCACCAGCAGAGATCTAGGGGACCGGGAACTTCAGTACTTC
TRBV20-1	.	13	TRBJ2-2	.	CSALAGRTGELFF	TGCAGTGCTTTGGCGGGAAGGACCGGGGAGCTGTTTTTT
TRBV13	TRBD1	14	TRBJ2-2	few	CASSKTGGTGELFF	TGTGCCAGCAGCAAGACAGGGGGCACCGGGGAGCTGTTTTTT
TRBV5-1	.	16	TRBJ2-3	.	CASSSEGRLSTDTQYF	TGCGCCAGCAGCTCCGAGGGACGACTAAGCACAGATACGCAGTATTTT
TRBV4-1	.	14	TRBJ2-7	few	CASSQDPTNYEQYF	TGCGCCAGCAGCCAAGATCCAACAAACTACGAGCAGTACTTC
TRBV5-1	.	12	TRBJ2-1	.	CASSHQYNEQFF	TGCGCCAGCAGCCATCAGTACAATGAGCAGTTCTTC
TRBV7-2	TRBD2	16	TRBJ2-5	few	CASSLVPTSGAVTQYF	TGTGCCAGCAGCTTAGTCCCGACTAGCGGGGCGGTGACCCAGTACTTC
TRBV29-1	.	13	TRBJ2-5	.	CSVDGGAGPTQYF	TGCAGCGTTGACGGTGGGGCCGGGCCGACCCAGTACTTC
TRBV12-3/TRBV12-4	.	13	TRBJ1-1	.	CASSLARGVEAFF	TGTGCCAGCAGTTTAGCGCGGGGAGTTGAAGCTTTCTTT
TRBV27	TRBD1	13	TRBJ2-7	.	CASSGTGSLEQYF	TGTGCCAGTTCCGGGACAGGGTCCCTCGAGCAGTACTTC
TRBV5-1	.	15	TRBJ1-2	.	CASSLVAGANYGYTF	TGCGCCAGCAGCTTGGTCGCCGGGGCTAACTATGGCTACACCTTC
TRBV11-2	.	14	TRBJ1-1	.	CASSPAGVNTEAFF	TGTGCCAGCAGCCCCGCAGGGGTCAACACTGAAGCTTTCTTT
TRBV11-3	.	14	TRBJ2-1	few	CASSSSGWDGAQFF	TGTGCCAGCAGCTCGTCGGGTTGGGACGGAGCTCAGTTCTTC
TRBV7-2	.	15	TRBJ2-5	.	CASRTFGTPQETQYF	TGTGCCAGCAGGACCTTCGGGACTCCGCAAGAGACCCAGTACTTC
TRBV7-9	.	14	TRBJ2-7	few	CASSWSGHPYEQYF	TGTGCCAGCAGCTGGTCTGGACACCCCTACGAGCAGTACTTC
TRBV4-2	.	15	TRBJ2-7	few	CASSQDKQGPYEQYF	TGTGCCAGCAGCCAAGATAAACAGGGACCCTACGAGCAGTACTTC
TRBV5-1	.	14	TRBJ1-5	many	CASSLGQGSQPQHF	TGTGCCAGCAGTTTAGGTCAGGGGAGTCAGCCCCAGCATTTT
TRBV7-2	TRBD1	16	TRBJ2-3	few	CASSPGTGALTDTQYF	TGTGCCAGCAGCCCGGGGACAGGGGCCCTAACAGATACGCAGTATTTT
TRBV20-1	.	16	TRBJ1-1	.	CRSNRGGTQQSTEAFF	TGCAGGAGTAATAGGGGTGGGACCCAGCAATCCACTGAAGCTTTCTTT
TRBV19	TRBD1	15	TRBJ2-2	.	CASRLGQGYTGELFF	TGTGCCAGTAGATTAGGACAGGGTTACACCGGGGAGCTGTTTTTT
TRBV2	TRBD2	14	TRBJ2-1	.	CASKGTSGRGEQFF	TGTGCCAGCAAGGGGACTAGCGGGAGAGGTGAGCAGTTCTTC
TRBV25-1	TRBD2	13	TRBJ2-3	few	CASSRLAGHTQYF	TGTGCCAGCAGTCGATTAGCGGGCCATACGCAGTATTTT
TRBV12-3/TRBV12-4	.	15	TRBJ2-3	.	CASKRGDTGRYTQYF	TGTGCCAGCAAAAGGGGGGACACCGGGAGATATACGCAGTATTTT
TRBV2	.	17	TRBJ2-4	many	CASSVKRRGSAKNIQYF	TGTGCCAGCAGTGTAAAGAGAAGGGGGTCGGCCAAAAACATTCAGTACTTC
TRBV12-3/TRBV12-4	.	12	TRBJ1-1	few	CASSTGTGEAFF	TGTGCCAGCAGTACTGGGACGGGTGAAGCTTTCTTT
TRBV24-1	.	17	TRBJ1-5	few	CATSEARTAAGDQPQHF	TGTGCCACCAGTGAGGCCCGGACGGCCGCGGGGGATCAGCCCCAGCATTTT
TRBV7-6	TRBD2	16	TRBJ2-1	once	CASSLEAGAGYNEQFF	TGTGCCAGCAGCTTAGAAGCGGGAGCCGGGTACAATGAGCAGTTCTTC
TRBV7-3	.	15	TRBJ2-3	few	CASSRWVSGADTQYF	TGTGCCAGCAGCCGATGGGTCTCGGGCGCAGATACGCAGTATTTT
TRBV6-2/TRBV6-3	TRBD2	13	TRBJ2-7	.	CATLAGGSYEQYF	TGTGCCACCCTCGCGGGCGGGAGTTACGAGCAGTACTTC
TRBV6-2/TRBV6-3	.	11	TRBJ1-1	.	CASSDGFEAFF	TGTGCCAGCAGCGACGGGTTTGAAGCTTTCTTT
TRBV2	.	15	TRBJ2-5	.	CASSELALGAETQYF	TGTGCCAGCAGTGAGCTAGCGCTGGGAGCGGAGACCCAGTACTTC
TRBV20-1	.	15	TRBJ2-2	.	CSASATRGNTGELFF	TGCAGTGCTAGCGCCACGAGGGGGAACACCGGGGAGCTGTTTTTT
TRBV3-1	.	15	TRBJ2-7	.	CASSPLFGRGYEQYF	TGTGCCAGCAGCCCCTTGTTTGGCCGGGGCTACGAGCAGTACTTC
TRBV29-1	TRBD1	14	TRBJ2-4	few	CSVGTGSDENIQYF	TGCAGCGTTGGGACAGGGAGCGACGAAAACATTCAGTACTTC
TRBV27	TRBD2	14	TRBJ2-1	.	CASSFGGSSDEQFF	TGTGCCAGCAGTTTTGGCGGGAGCAGCGATGAGCAGTTCTTC
TRBV7-9	.	16	TRBJ1-6	.	CASSSTAVGYNSPLHF	TGTGCCAGCAGCTCAACTGCCGTTGGCTATAATTCACCCCTCCACTTT
TRBV4-1	TRBD1	15	TRBJ1-2	few	CASSVGTDLLGGYTF	TGCGCCAGCAGCGTTGGGACAGACCTTTTGGGGGGCTACACCTTC
TRBV2	.	13	TRBJ2-3	few	CASRGPATDTQYF	TGTGCCAGCAGAGGCCCAGCCACAGATACGCAGTATTTT
TRBV4-3	.	13	TRBJ1-2	few	CASSQDASGRHTF	TGCGCCAGCAGCCAAGATGCGAGCGGGCGTCACACCTTC
TRBV10-3	TRBD2	16	TRBJ2-1	.	CAISSSGGAIYNEQFF	TGTGCCATCAGTTCGAGCGGGGGGGCGATCTACAATGAGCAGTTCTTC
TRBV2	TRBD1	16	TRBJ2-4	.	CASSERTGVPKNIQYF	TGTGCCAGCAGTGAAAGGACAGGGGTACCCAAAAACATTCAGTACTTC